Shown below are 2 T cell receptor beta chains from a single sample sequenced in a study of CD4 T cell repertoires in COVID-19. These receptors' targets are unknown. Sequenced by immunoSEQ multiplex PCR; TCRdb stores in-frame clones only, minus some. The repertoire has several hundred clones, over 25% of them found once; the top ten carry about 24%. Recombinant SARS-CoV-2 spike or nucleoprotein, presented by autologous monocytes, stimulated the CFSE-labeled cells. This specimen consisted of effector memory CD4+ T cells, cultured in vitro, obtained after recovery from COVID-19. The receptor set was obtained from a human donor who had COVID-19.

This chain uses TRBV12-3 or TRBV12-4 with TRBJ1-2, with a tentative D call TRBD1 (6 bases). The CDR3 covers 13 residues. V was shortened by 4 bases and J by 7 bases, with 13 bases between the two germline ends. This CDR3 reads CASSSRSGVGYTF. As DNA, the CDR3 is TGTGCCAGCAGTTCAAGATCAGGGGTTGGCTACACCTTC.

The rearrangement uses TRBV9 and TRBJ2-5; 12 bases map to TRBD2. This CDR3 is 16 amino acids long. The V gene end was trimmed by 3 bases and the J gene end by 3 bases; junction bases not matched to a gene: 6. The V gene's germline CDR1 is SGDLS and CDR2 YYNGEE. The chain's CDR3 is CASSARLAGEKETQYF. The CDR3 bases are TGTGCCAGCAGCGCAAGACTAGCGGGAGAGAAAGAGACCCAGTACTTC.